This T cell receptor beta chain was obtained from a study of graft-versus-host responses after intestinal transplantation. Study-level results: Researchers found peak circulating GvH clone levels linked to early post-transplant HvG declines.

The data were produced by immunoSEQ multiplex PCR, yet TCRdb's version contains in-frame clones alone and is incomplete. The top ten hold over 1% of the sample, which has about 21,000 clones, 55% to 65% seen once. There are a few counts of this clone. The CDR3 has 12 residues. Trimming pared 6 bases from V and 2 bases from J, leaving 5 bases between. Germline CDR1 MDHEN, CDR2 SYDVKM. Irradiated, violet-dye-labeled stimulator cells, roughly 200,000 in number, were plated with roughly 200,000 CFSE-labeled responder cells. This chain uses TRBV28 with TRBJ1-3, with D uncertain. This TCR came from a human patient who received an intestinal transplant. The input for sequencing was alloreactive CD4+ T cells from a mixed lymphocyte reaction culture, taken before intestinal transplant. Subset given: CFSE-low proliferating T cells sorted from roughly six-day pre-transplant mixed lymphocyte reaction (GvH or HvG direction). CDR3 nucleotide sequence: TGTGCCAGCAGGGGAGCTGGAAACACCATATATTTT. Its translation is CASRGAGNTIYF.